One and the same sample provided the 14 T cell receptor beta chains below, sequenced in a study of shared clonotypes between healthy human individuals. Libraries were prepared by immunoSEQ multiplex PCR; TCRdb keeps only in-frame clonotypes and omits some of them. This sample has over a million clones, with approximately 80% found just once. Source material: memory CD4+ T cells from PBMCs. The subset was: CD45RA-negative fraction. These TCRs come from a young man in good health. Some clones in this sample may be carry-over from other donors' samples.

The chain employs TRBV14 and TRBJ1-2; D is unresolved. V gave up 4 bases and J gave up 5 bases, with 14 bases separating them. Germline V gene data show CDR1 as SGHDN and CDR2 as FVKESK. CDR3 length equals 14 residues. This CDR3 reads CASSPRLSDYGYTF. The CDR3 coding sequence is TGTGCCAGCAGCCCCCGATTATCGGATTATGGCTACACCTTC.

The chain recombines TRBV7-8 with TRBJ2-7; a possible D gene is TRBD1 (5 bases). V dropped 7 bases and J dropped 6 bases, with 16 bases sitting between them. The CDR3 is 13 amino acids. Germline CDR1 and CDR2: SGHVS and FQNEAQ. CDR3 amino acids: CASIKGERGEQYF. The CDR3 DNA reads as TGTGCCAGCATCAAAGGGGAAAGGGGCGAGCAGTACTTC.

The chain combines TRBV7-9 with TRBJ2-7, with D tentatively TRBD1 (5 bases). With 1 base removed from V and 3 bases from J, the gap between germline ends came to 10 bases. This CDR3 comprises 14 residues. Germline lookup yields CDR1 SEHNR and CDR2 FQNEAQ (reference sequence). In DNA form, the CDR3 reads TGTGCCAGCAGCTTAGACGGCAGGGTCTACGAGCAGTACTTC. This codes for CASSLDGRVYEQYF.

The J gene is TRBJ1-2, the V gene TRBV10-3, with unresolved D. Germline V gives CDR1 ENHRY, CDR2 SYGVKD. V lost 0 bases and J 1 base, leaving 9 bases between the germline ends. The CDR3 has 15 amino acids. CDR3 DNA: TGTGCCATCAGTGAGTCAGGAAATATTAACTATGGCTACACCTTC. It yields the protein CAISESGNINYGYTF.

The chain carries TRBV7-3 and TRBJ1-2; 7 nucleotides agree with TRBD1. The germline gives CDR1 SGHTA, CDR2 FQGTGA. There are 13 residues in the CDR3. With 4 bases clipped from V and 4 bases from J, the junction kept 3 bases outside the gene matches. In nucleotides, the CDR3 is TGTGCCAGCAGCTCCGGGGACAGCTATGGCTACACCTTC. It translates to CASSSGDSYGYTF.

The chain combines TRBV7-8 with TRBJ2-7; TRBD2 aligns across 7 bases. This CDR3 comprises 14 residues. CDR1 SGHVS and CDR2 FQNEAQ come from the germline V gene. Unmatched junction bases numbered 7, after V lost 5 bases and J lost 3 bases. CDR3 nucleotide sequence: TGTGCCAGCAGCCTCGGGGGGATTCACTACGAGCAGTACTTC. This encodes CASSLGGIHYEQYF.

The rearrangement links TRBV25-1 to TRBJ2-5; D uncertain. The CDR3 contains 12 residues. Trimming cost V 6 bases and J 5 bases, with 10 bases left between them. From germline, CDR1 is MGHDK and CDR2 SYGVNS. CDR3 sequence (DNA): TGTGCCAGCAGCCCCCGAGTTGAGACCCAGTACTTC. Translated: CASSPRVETQYF.

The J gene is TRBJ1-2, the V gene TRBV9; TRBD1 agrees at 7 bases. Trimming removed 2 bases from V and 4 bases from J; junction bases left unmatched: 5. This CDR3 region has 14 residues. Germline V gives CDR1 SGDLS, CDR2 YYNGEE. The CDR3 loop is CASSVGQIFYGYTF. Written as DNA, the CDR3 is TGTGCCAGCAGCGTGGGACAGATTTTCTATGGCTACACCTTC.

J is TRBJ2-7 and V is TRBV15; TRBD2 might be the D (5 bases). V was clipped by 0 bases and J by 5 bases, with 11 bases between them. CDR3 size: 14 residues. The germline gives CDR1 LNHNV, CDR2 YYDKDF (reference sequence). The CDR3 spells CATSRDGSFDEQYF. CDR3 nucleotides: TGTGCCACCAGCAGAGATGGGAGTTTTGACGAGCAGTACTTC. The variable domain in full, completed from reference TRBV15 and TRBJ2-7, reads DAMVIQNPRYQVTQFGKPVTLSCSQTLNHNVMYWYQQKSSQAPKLLFHYYDKDFNNEADTPDNFQSRRPNTSFCFLDIRSPGLGDTAMYLCATSRDGSFDEQYFGPGTRLTVT.

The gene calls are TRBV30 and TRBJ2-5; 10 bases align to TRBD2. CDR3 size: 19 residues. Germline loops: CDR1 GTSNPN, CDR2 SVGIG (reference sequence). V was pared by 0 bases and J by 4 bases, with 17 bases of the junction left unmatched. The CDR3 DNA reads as TGTGCCTGGAGTGTGGGTTTCTGGGCTAGCGGGAGAGGGGGAGAGACCCAGTACTTC. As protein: CAWSVGFWASGRGGETQYF.

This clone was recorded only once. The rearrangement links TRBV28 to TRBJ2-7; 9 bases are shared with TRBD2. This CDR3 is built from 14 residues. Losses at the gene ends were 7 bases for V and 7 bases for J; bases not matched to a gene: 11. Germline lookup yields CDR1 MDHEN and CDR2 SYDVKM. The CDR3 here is CASIPRGAGGEQYF. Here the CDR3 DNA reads TGTGCCAGCATTCCCCGAGGCGCGGGGGGGGAGCAGTACTTC.

The CDR3 nucleotides read TGTGCCAGCAGTCCGAGACTGAGGGCCCGTACCGCTGAAGCTTTCTTT. Translated, it gives CASSPRLRARTAEAFF. V is TRBV28 and J is TRBJ1-1; D is uncertain. Germline lookup yields CDR1 MDHEN and CDR2 SYDVKM. This CDR3 region has 16 residues. Trimming took 5 bases from V and 6 from J, leaving 22 bases between them.

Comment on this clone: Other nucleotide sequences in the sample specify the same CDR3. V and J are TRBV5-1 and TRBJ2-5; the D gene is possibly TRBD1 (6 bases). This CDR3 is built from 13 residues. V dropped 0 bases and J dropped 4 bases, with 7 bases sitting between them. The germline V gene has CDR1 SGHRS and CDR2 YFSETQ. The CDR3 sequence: CASSLGGRETQYF. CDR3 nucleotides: TGCGCCAGCAGCTTGGGGGGGCGAGAGACCCAGTACTTC. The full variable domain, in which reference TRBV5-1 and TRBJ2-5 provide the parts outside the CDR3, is KAGVTQTPRYLIKTRGQQVTLSCSPISGHRSVSWYQQTPGQGLQFLFEYFSETQRNKGNFPGRFSGRQFSNSRSEMNVSTLELGDSALYLCASSLGGRETQYFGPGTRLLVL.

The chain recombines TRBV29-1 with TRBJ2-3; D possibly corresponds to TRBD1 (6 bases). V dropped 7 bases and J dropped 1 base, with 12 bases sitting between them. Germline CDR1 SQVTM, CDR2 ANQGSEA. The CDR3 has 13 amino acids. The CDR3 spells CSASDSRTDTQYF. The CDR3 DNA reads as TGCAGCGCCTCGGACAGCCGCACAGATACGCAGTATTTT.